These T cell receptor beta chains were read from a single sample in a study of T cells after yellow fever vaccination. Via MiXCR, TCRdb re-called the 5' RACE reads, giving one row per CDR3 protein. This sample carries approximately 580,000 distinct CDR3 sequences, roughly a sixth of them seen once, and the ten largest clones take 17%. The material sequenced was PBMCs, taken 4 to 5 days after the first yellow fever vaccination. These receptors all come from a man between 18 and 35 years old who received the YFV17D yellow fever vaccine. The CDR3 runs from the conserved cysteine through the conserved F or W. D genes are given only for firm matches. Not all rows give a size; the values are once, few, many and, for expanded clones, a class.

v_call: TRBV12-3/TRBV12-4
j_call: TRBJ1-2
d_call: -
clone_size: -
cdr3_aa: CASSLGSGDGYTF
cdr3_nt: TGTGCCAGCAGTTTGGGGTCAGGGGATGGCTACACCTTC

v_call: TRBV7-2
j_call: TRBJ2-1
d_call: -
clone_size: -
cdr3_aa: CASSLAFTPEFF
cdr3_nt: TGTGCCAGCAGCTTAGCCTTTACTCCGGAGTTCTTC

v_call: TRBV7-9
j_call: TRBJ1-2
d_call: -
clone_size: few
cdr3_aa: CASSHRGEGSNYGYTF
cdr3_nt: TGTGCCAGCAGCCATAGGGGGGAAGGGAGTAACTATGGCTACACCTTC

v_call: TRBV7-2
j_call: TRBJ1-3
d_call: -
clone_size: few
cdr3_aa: CASSFLQGNTIYF
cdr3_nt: TGTGCCAGCAGCTTTTTACAGGGAAACACCATATATTTT

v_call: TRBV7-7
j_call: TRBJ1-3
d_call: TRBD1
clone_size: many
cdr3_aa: CASSLPLEPDTGVSGNTIYF
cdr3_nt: TGTGCCAGCAGCTTACCCTTAGAACCCGATACAGGGGTCTCTGGAAACACCATATATTTT

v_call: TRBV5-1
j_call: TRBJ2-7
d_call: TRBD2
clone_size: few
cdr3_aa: CASSQAGDEQYF
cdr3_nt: TGCGCCAGCAGCCAGGCGGGGGACGAGCAGTACTTC

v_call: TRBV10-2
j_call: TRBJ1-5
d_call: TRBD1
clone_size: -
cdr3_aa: CASSDRGRGDNQPQHF
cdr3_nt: TGCGCCAGCAGTGATAGGGGGCGTGGAGACAATCAGCCCCAGCATTTT

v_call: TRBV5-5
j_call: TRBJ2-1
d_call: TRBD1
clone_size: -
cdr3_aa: CASSLQGARYNEQFF
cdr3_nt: TGTGCCAGCAGCTTACAGGGGGCTAGGTACAATGAGCAGTTCTTC

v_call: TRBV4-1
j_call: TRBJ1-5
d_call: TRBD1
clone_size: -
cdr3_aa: CASSIPGQGGQPQHF
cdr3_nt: TGCGCCAGCAGCATTCCGGGACAGGGAGGTCAGCCCCAGCATTTT

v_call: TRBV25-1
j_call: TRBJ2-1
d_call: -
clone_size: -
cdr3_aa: CASSDTSRIGNEQFF
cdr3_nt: TGTGCCAGCAGTGATACTAGCCGAATAGGCAATGAGCAGTTCTTC

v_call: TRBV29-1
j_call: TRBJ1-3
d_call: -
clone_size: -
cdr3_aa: CSVEAGNTIYF
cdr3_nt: TGCAGCGTTGAAGCTGGAAACACCATATATTTT

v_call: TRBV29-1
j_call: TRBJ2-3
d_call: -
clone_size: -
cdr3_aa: CSVGAQGITDTQYF
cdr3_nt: TGCAGCGTTGGAGCCCAGGGGATCACAGATACGCAGTATTTT

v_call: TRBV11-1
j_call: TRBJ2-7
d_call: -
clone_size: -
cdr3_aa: CASSLDGARGQYF
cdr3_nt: TGTGCCAGCAGCTTAGACGGCGCCCGGGGGCAGTACTTC

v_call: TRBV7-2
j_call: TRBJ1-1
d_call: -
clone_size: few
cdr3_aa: CASSLWPLRTDYTEAFF
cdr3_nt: TGTGCCAGCAGCTTATGGCCCCTTCGGACAGACTACACTGAAGCTTTCTTT

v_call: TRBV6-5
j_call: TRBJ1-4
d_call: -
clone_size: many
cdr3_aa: CASSRHFSGDEKLFF
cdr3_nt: TGTGCCAGCAGTCGACACTTCTCTGGGGATGAAAAACTGTTTTTT

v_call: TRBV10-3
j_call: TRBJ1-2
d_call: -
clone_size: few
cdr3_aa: CAISGTGSGYTF
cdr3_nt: TGTGCCATCAGTGGTACAGGGTCTGGCTACACCTTC

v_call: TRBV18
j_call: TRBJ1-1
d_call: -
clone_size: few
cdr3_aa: CASSPGVTEAFF
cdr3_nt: TGTGCCAGCTCACCAGGGGTCACTGAAGCTTTCTTT

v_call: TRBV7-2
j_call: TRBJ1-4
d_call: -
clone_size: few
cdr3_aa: CASSLVGGDVGEKLFF
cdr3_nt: TGTGCCAGCAGCTTAGTGGGGGGAGATGTCGGTGAAAAACTGTTTTTT

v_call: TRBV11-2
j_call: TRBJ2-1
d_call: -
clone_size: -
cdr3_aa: CASSSGGQTPYNEQFF
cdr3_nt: TGTGCCAGCAGCTCCGGTGGCCAAACGCCCTACAATGAGCAGTTCTTC

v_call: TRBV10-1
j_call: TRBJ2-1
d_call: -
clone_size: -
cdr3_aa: CASSATMALKQNEQFF
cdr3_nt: TGCGCCAGCAGTGCAACTATGGCCCTCAAGCAAAATGAGCAGTTCTTC

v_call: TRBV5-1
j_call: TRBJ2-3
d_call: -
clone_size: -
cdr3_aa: CASSVLQGSTDTQYF
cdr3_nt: TGCGCCAGCAGCGTACTCCAGGGGAGCACAGATACGCAGTATTTT